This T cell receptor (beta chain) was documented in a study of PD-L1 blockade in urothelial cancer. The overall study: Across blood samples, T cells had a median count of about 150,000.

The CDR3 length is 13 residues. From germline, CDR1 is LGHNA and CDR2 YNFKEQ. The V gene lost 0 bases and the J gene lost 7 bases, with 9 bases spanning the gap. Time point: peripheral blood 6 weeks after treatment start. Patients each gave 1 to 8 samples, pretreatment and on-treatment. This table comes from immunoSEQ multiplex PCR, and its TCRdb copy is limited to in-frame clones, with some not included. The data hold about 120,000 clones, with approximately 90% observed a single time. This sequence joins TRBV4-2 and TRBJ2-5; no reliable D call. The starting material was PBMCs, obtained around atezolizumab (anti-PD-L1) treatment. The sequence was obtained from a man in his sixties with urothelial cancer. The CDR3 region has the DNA TGTGCCAGCAGCCAAGAAGTTGTCGGGACCCAGTACTTC. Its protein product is CASSQEVVGTQYF.